The 9 T cell receptor beta chains below all came from one sample that was sequenced in a study of blood T cells in healthy people across ages. For the second PCR, which ran for roughly 6 to 11 cycles, a sample-barcoded 5' primer and a J-beta primer mix were used. Each CDR3 protein is one row after TCRdb ran MiXCR on the 5' RACE reads. The table lists approximately 1,100,000 distinct CDR3 sequences, around 45% of them singletons, with about 20% in the top ten. The sample was blood. These receptors were collected from a woman in her sixties in good health.

A few counts support this clonotype. The gene calls are TRBV7-2 and TRBJ2-3; D unclear. Germline V CDR1 and CDR2: SGHTA, FQGNSA. V was trimmed by 4 bases and J by 0 bases, leaving 14 bases between them. The CDR3 is 16 amino acids. CDR3 sequence reads: CASSSSSTGSTDTQYF. The CDR3 DNA follows: TGTGCCAGCAGCTCTTCCTCGACTGGTAGCACAGATACGCAGTATTTT.

The chain couples TRBV28 to TRBJ1-2, with 8 bases identical to TRBD1. V lost 5 bases to trimming and J lost 4 bases; unmatched junction nucleotides: 12. Germline values: CDR1 MDHEN, CDR2 SYDVKM. This CDR3 is built from 16 residues. CDR3 sequence (DNA): TGTGCCAGCAGTCCGACAGGGGAAGGGCTACTCTATGGCTACACCTTC. It is translated as CASSPTGEGLLYGYTF.

The chain couples TRBV6-5 to TRBJ2-7; TRBD2 is a possible D gene (6 bases). Germline CDR1 and CDR2: MNHEY and SVGAGI. The CDR3 has 14 amino acids. Trimming removed 5 bases from V and 1 base from J, with 12 bases in between. The CDR3 DNA is TGTGCCAGCAGTCTCGGACTACTTTCCTACGAGCAGTACTTC. Encoded protein: CASSLGLLSYEQYF.

CDR3 amino acids: CASSLAGYSYNEQFF. The CDR3 DNA sequence: TGTGCCAGCAGCTTAGCGGGCTACTCCTACAATGAGCAGTTCTTC. This chain links TRBV11-1 with TRBJ2-1; D not resolved. Germline V gives CDR1 SGHAT, CDR2 FQDESV (reference sequence). V was clipped by 0 bases and J by 0 bases, with 6 bases between them. There are 15 residues in the CDR3.

The chain is built from TRBV6-5 and TRBJ1-1; D unresolved. The ends were cut back, 5 bases at V and 1 base at J, with 11 bases in the middle. Germline loops: CDR1 MNHEY, CDR2 SVGAGI. The CDR3 loop spans 14 amino acids. Here the CDR3 reads CASSPTVKNTEAFF. In DNA, the CDR3 is TGTGCCAGCAGTCCCACTGTCAAGAACACTGAAGCTTTCTTT.

The V and J genes are TRBV11-2 and TRBJ2-4; D remains ambiguous. The end of the DNA is better explained by TRBJ2-7, so the J call may be wrong. The CDR3 spans 17 residues. Germline-derived CDR1 and CDR2 are SGHAT and FQNNGV. This chain's CDR3 is CASSLSSGGSFTYEQYF. CDR3 nucleotide sequence: TGTGCCAGCAGCTTGAGTTCCGGTGGGTCCTTCACGTACGAGCAGTACTTC.

This clonotype was recorded a few times. The genes are TRBV6-2 or TRBV6-3 and TRBJ2-5; weak D call: TRBD2 (5 bases). The closer fit of TRBJ2-7 to the DNA end suggests the J call may be wrong. The CDR3 runs 17 residues. CDR1 and CDR2 (germline): MNHEY, SVGEGT. CDR3 sequence (DNA): TGTGCCAGCAGTCTGCCCTTACGCCCCGGAGGAGACTACGAGCAGTACTTC. Translation: CASSLPLRPGGDYEQYF.

The rearrangement uses TRBV28 and TRBJ1-1, with D perhaps matching TRBD1 (5 bases). The germline gives CDR1 MDHEN, CDR2 SYDVKM. Trimming shortened V by 5 bases and J by 6 bases, and 13 bases separated the two germline ends. CDR3 length equals 13 residues. The CDR3 DNA is TGTGCCAGCAGTCCCCGGGACCGGTCTGAAGCTTTCTTT. Translating it yields CASSPRDRSEAFF.

The chain recombines TRBV12-3 or TRBV12-4 with TRBJ2-7; 9 positions match TRBD1. This CDR3 has 15 amino acids. Trimming took 6 bases from V and 3 from J; bases not matched to a gene: 9. The CDR3 loop is CASSRKQGAFYEQYF. CDR3 DNA sequence: TGTGCCAGCAGCCGGAAACAGGGGGCGTTCTACGAGCAGTACTTC.